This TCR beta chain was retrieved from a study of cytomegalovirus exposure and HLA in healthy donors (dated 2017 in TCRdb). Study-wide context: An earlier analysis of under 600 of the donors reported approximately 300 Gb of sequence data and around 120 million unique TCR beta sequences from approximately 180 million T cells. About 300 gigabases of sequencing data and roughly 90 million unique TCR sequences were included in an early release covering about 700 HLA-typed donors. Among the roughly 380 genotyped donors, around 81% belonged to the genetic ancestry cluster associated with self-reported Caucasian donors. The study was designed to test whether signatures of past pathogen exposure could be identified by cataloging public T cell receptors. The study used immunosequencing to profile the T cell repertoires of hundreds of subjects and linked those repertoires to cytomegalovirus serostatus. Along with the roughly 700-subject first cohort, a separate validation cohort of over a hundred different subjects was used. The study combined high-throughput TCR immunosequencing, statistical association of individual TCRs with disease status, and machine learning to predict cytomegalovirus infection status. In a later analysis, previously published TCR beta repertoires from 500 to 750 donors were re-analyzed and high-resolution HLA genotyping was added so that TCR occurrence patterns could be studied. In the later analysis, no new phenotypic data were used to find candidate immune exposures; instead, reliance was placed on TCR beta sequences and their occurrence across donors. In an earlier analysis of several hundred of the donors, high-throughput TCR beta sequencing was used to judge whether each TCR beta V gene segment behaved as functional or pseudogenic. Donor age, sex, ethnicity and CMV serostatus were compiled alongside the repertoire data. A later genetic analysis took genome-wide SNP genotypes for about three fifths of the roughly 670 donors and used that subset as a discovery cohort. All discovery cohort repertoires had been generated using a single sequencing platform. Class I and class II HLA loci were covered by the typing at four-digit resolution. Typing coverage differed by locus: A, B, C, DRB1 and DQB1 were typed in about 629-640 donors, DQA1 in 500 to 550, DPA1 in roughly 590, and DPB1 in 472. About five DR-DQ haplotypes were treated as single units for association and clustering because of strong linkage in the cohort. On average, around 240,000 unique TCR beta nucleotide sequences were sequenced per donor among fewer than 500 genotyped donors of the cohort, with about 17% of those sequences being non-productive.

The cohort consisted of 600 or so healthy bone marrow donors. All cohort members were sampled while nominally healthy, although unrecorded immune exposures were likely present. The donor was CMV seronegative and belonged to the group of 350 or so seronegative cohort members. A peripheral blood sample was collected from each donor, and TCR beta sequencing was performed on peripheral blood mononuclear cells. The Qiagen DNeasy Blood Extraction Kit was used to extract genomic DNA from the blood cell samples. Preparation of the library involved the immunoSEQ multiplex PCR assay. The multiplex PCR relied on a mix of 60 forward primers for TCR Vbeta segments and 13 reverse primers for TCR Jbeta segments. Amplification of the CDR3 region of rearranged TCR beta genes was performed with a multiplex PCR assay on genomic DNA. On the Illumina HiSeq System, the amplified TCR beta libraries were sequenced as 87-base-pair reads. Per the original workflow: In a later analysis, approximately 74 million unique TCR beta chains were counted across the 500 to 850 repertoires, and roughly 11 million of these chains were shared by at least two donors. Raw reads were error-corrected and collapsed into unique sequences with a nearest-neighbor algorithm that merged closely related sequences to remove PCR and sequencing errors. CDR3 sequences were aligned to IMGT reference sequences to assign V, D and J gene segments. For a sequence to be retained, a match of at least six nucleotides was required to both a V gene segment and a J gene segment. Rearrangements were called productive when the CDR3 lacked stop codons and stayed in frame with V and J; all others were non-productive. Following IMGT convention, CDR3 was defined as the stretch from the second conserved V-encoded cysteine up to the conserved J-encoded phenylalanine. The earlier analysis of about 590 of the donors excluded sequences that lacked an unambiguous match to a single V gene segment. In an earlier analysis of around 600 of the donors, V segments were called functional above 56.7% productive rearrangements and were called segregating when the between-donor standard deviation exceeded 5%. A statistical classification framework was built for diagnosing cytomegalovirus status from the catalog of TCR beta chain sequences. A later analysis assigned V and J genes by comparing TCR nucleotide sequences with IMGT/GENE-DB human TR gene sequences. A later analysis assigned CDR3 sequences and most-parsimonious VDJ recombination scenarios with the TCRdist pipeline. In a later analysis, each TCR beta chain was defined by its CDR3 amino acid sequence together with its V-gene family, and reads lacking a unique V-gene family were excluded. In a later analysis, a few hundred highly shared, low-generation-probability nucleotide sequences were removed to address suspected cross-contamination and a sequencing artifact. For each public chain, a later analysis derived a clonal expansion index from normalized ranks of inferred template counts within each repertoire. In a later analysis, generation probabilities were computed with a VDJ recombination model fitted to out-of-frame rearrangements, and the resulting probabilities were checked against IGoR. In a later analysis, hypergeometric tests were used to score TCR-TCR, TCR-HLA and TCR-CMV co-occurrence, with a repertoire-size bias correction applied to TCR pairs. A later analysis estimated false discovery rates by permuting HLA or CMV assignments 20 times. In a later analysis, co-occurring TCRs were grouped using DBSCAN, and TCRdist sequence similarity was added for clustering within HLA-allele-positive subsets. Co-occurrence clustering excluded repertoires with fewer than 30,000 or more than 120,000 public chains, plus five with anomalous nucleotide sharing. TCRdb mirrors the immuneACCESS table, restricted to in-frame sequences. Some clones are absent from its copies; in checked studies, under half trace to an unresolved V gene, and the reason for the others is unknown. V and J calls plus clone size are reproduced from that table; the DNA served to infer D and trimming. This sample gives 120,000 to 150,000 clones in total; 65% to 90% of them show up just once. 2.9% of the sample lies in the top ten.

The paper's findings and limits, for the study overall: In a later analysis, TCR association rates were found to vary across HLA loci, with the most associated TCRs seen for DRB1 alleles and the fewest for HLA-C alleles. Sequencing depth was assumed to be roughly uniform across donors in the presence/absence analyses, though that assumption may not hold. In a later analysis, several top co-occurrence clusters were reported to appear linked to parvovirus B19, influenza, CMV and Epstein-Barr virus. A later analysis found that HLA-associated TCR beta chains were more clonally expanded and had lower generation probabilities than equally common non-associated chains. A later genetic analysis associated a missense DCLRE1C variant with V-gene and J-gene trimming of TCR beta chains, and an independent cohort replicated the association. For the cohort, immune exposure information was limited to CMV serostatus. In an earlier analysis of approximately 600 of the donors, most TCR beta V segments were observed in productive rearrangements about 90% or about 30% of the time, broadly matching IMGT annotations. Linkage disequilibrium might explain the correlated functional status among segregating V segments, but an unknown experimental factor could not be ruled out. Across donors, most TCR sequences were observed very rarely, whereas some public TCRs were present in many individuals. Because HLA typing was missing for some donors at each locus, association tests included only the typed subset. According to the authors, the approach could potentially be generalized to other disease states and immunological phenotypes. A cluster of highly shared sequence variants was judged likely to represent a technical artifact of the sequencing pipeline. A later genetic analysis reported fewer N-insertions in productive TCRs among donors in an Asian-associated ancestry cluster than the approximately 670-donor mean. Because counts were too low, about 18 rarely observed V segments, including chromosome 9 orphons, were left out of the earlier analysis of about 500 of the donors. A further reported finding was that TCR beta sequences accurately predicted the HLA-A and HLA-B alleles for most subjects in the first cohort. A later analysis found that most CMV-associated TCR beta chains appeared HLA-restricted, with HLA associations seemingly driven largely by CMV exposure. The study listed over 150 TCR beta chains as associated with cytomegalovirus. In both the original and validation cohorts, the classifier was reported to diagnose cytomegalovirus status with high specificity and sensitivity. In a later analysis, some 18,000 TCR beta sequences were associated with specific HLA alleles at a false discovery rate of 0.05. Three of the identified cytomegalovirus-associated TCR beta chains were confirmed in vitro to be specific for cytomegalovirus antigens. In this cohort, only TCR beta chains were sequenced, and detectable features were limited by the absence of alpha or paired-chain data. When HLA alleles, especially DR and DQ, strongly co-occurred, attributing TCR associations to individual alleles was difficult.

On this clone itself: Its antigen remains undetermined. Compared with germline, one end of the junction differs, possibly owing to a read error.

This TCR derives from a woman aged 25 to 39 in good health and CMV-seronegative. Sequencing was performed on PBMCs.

The nucleotide sequence is given as TGTTCCAGCAGCTTACGGGTCGACGAGCAGTACTTC. It translates as CSSSLRVDEQYF. Here the chain combines TRBV7-9 and TRBJ2-7; the D segment cannot be called with confidence. The CDR3 starts with the cysteine, ends with the phenylalanine, and has 12 residues. CDR3 DNA only is kept here, 36 bases in frame from base 1. As encoded in the germline V gene (reference sequence), CDR1 is SEHNR while CDR2 is FQNEAQ.